The 14 T cell receptor beta chains reported below all come from one sample, sequenced in a study of T cell clonality in common variable immunodeficiency. Produced via immunoSEQ multiplex PCR; TCRdb's table is partial and in-frame only. The repertoire has around 55,000 clones, none seen only once; the ten largest take around 2%. Sequencing input: peripheral blood mononuclear cells. Every receptor here comes from a person aged 18 to 75 in good health.

In this sample, this clone turned up many times. The read is 3 residues too short to cover the CDR3 end, so that end is filled in from the germline J gene. The V and J genes are TRBV10-3 and TRBJ1-2, with 9 bases fitting TRBD1. Germline V gives CDR1 ENHRY, CDR2 SYGVKD. The V and J ends lost 6 bases and 4 bases, in that order; junction bases with no gene match: 6. The CDR3 is 14 amino acids. The CDR3 DNA, read in part, is TGTGCCATCAGACAGGGGGCCGACGGCTATGGC. This translates into CAIRQGADGYG. The full CDR3 protein is CAIRQGADGYGYTF.

Ten or more counts support this clone. The observed sequence ends 3 residues before the CDR3 terminus, with the missing tail filled in from the germline J gene. The chain is built from TRBV19 and TRBJ1-4; 7 nucleotides align to TRBD1. CDR1 and CDR2 from the germline V gene are LNHDA and SQIVND (reference sequence). CDR3 length: 14 amino acids. The V and J ends lost 5 bases and 6 bases, in that order; junction bases with no gene match: 6. The CDR3 reads CASSLPGTDEKLFF. The sequenced CDR3 bases are TGTGCCAGTAGTTTACCCGGGACAGATGAAAAA. The variable domain in full, with the rest retrieved from reference TRBV19 and TRBJ1-4, is DGGITQSPKYLFRKEGQNVTLSCEQNLNHDAMYWYRQDPGQGLRLIYYSQIVNDFQKGDIAEGYSVSREKKESFPLTVTSAQKNPTAFYLCASSLPGTDEKLFFGSGTQLSVL.

This clone was detected only a few times. It is likely a read error: a sequence one base away is far more abundant. The CDR3 DNA, read in part, is TGCAGTGCTCTCAGACGGACTAGCCCCACAGATACC. Protein: CSALRRTSPTDT. In full, the CDR3 reads CSALRRTSPTDTQYF. The genes are TRBV20-1 and TRBJ2-5; 8 bases align to TRBD2. The CDR3 extends 3 residues past the end of the read, so its final part is completed from the germline J gene. The CDR3 has 15 amino acids. The germline V gene encodes CDR1 DFQATT and CDR2 SNEGSKA (reference sequence).

This clone was detected a few times. The observed sequence ends 3 residues before the CDR3 terminus, with the missing tail filled in from the germline J gene. The chain combines TRBV7-8 with TRBJ1-4, with a weak D call TRBD1 (5 bases). The germline V and J ends were trimmed by 4 bases and 8 bases, with 17 bases remaining between them. CDR3 length equals 15 residues. Germline V CDR1 and CDR2: SGHVS, FQNEAQ. Here the CDR3 reads CASSSSIDRWEKLFF. The sequenced CDR3 bases are TGTGCCAGCAGCTCCTCGATAGACAGATGGGAAAAA.

This clone came up many times. The read ends 3 residues shy of where the CDR3 ends; the end is completed using the germline J gene. The chain uses TRBV6-1 and TRBJ2-4; TRBD1 aligns across 8 bases. Germline loops: CDR1 MNHNS, CDR2 SASEGT. The CDR3 contains 16 residues. J lost 2 bases, V lost 4 bases, and 7 bases had no gene match. This chain's CDR3 is CASSGTGLSTKNIQYF. CDR3 bases read: TGTGCCAGCAGTGGGACAGGGCTGTCAACCAAAAACATT.

This clone was observed many times. The read halts 3 residues ahead of the CDR3 end, with the missing end drawn from the germline J gene. V gene TRBV7-9 combines with J gene TRBJ1-2; 7 bases match TRBD1. The CDR3 has 12 amino acids. With 5 bases clipped from V and 7 bases from J, the junction kept 4 bases outside the gene matches. Per germline, CDR1 SEHNR and CDR2 FQNEAQ (reference sequence). The CDR3 spells CASSPDRPGYTF. CDR3 DNA (partial): TGTGCCAGCAGCCCGGACAGGCCTGGC.

This clone was counted between two and nine times. The sequence runs out 3 residues before the end of the CDR3; the remainder is reconstructed from the germline J gene. This chain connects TRBV7-2 to TRBJ2-7, with unresolved D. Trimming left V 1 base short and J 2 bases short, with 9 bases between. From germline, CDR1 is SGHTA and CDR2 FQGNSA. This CDR3 is built from 14 residues. The CDR3 sequence is CASSLGVAPYEQYF. The CDR3 bases that were read are TGTGCCAGCAGCTTAGGGGTAGCCCCCTACGAG.

This clone came up many times. Relative to the germline gene, one junction end is altered; a read error may explain this. The CDR3 goes on 3 residues after the read ends, and that part is filled in from the germline J gene. The chain joins TRBV4-2 to TRBJ2-6; perhaps TRBD1 as D (5 bases). CDR1 LGHNA and CDR2 YNFKEQ come from the germline V gene. This CDR3 region has 16 residues. CDR3 region: CASSQDSTTGANVLTF. The covered CDR3 bases are TGCGCCAGCAGCCAAGACAGTACGACTGGGGCCAACGTC.

Concerning this clone itself: The CDR3 end is not reached by the read, which stops 3 residues before it; the germline J gene fills it in. J is TRBJ2-3 and V is TRBV7-6; D may be TRBD2 (6 bases). The CDR3 spans 15 residues. Germline values: CDR1 SGHVS, CDR2 FNYEAQ. CDR3 protein: CASSPGGAYQETQYF. Incomplete CDR3 DNA: TGTGCCAGCAGCCCCGGGGGAGCCTACCAAGAGACG.

This clone turned up a few times. The read halts 3 residues ahead of the CDR3 end, with the missing end drawn from the germline J gene. This rearrangement joins TRBV19 to TRBJ2-3; 10 nucleotides align to TRBD2. This CDR3 contains 15 residues. Germline values: CDR1 LNHDA, CDR2 SQIVND (reference sequence). The part of the CDR3 DNA that was read is TGTGCCAGTAGTACGGGGACTAGCGTGGGGGAGACG. It translates to CASSTGTSVGET. The CDR3 in its entirety is CASSTGTSVGETQYF.

This clone turned up a few times. The CDR3 is cut off 3 residues early in the read; its end comes from the germline J gene. This sequence joins TRBV7-2 and TRBJ2-2; 7 bases agree with TRBD2. CDR1 is SGHTA and CDR2 is FQGNSA in the germline V gene. The length of the CDR3 is 14 residues. CDR3 DNA, as far as it was read: TGTGCCAGCAGCCAAGGACCGGGGGGTGAAAAG. Its protein product is CASSQGPGGEK. The whole CDR3 sequence is CASSQGPGGEKLFF.

This clone was counted between two and nine times. The CDR3 end is not reached by the read, which stops 3 residues before it; the germline J gene fills it in. This rearrangement joins TRBV5-1 to TRBJ1-2; TRBD1 agrees at 9 bases. Germline CDR1 reads SGHRS; CDR2 reads YFSETQ. The CDR3 is 17 amino acids. CDR3 DNA, as far as it was read: TGCGCCAGCAGCCCCGATGCGGGACAGGGTGGGCGAGGTGAC. Translating gives CASSPDAGQGGRGD. The CDR3 in its entirety is CASSPDAGQGGRGDYTF.

Ten or more counts support this clone. The read ends 3 residues early relative to the CDR3; the germline J gene fills the gap. The chain combines TRBV6-2 or TRBV6-3 with TRBJ1-5; tentatively, D is TRBD1 (6 bases). Trimming stripped 7 bases from V and 2 bases from J, with 12 bases between. The CDR3 length is 14 residues. Germline loops: CDR1 MNHEY, CDR2 SVGEGT. CDR3 loop: CASKTSGGNQPQHF. The DNA read from the CDR3 is TGTGCCAGCAAGACCTCAGGGGGCAATCAGCCC.

There are many counts of this clone. The observed sequence ends 3 residues before the CDR3 terminus, with the missing tail filled in from the germline J gene. The V and J genes are TRBV7-2 and TRBJ2-3, with no clear D. The CDR3 extends over 14 amino acids. V gave up 2 bases and J gave up 4 bases, with 10 bases separating them. Germline V gives CDR1 SGHTA, CDR2 FQGNSA. The sequenced CDR3 bases are TGTGCCAGCAGCTTAACCAGTCCCGCAGATACG. Translating gives CASSLTSPADT. The CDR3, in full, reads CASSLTSPADTQYF. The full variable domain, its missing parts supplied by reference TRBV7-2 and TRBJ2-3, is GAGVSQSPSNKVTEKGKDVELRCDPISGHTALYWYRQSLGQGLEFLIYFQGNSAPDKSGLPSDRFSAERTGGSVSTLTIQRTQQEDSAVYLCASSLTSPADTQYFGPGTRLTVL.